Below are 22 T cell receptor beta chains sequenced from a single sample in a study of T cells after yellow fever vaccination. TCRdb itself ran the 5' RACE reads through MiXCR, one entry per CDR3 protein. The sample lists around 310,000 distinct CDR3 sequences, over 3.5% occurring once. Sequences were derived from PBMCs, sampled 15 days after the yellow fever booster vaccination. The receptors come from a man between 18 and 29 years old who received the YFV17D yellow fever vaccine.

This clonotype was seen only a few times. The rearrangement uses TRBV4-3 and TRBJ2-7; unclear D gene. Deletions cut 2 bases from V and 5 bases from J, with 10 bases between. There are 13 residues in the CDR3. Germline V gives CDR1 LGHNA, CDR2 YSLEER. The DNA of the CDR3 is TGCGCCAGCAGCCAAAGGCAAGGCCACGAGCAGTACTTC. Translation: CASSQRQGHEQYF.

The chain uses TRBV5-4 and TRBJ1-2; D remains unclear. V was clipped by 0 bases and J by 8 bases, with 11 bases between them. The CDR3 has 13 residues. CDR1 and CDR2 from the germline V gene are SGHNT and YYREEE (reference sequence). The CDR3 DNA sequence: TGTGCCAGCAGCTTGGGCAAGAGTTCCGGCTACACCTTC. Amino acid sequence: CASSLGKSSGYTF.

This clonotype has a handful of counts. The J gene is TRBJ1-5, the V gene TRBV4-1, with D possibly TRBD1 on 5 matching bases. The germline gives CDR1 MGHRA, CDR2 YSYEKL. The CDR3 extends over 15 amino acids. Trimming took off 2 bases at V and 2 bases at J, with 10 bases between the two ends. In DNA form, the CDR3 reads TGCGCCAGCAGCCAAAGATGGGGCGGCAATCAGCCCCAGCATTTT. It is translated as CASSQRWGGNQPQHF.

This clonotype appeared a few times. The chain uses TRBV6-5 and TRBJ1-6; 7 nucleotides align to TRBD1. CDR1 is MNHEY, CDR2 SVGAGI, per germline. The junction had 13 bases not matched to a gene; V was cut back by 4 bases and J by 4 bases. The CDR3 sequence is 18 residues long. CDR3: CASSWGVPGQRYNSPLHF. The CDR3 DNA reads as TGTGCCAGCAGTTGGGGCGTACCGGGACAGAGATATAATTCACCCCTCCACTTT.

The sample holds a few counts of this clonotype. J is TRBJ1-2 and V is TRBV20-1; possibly TRBD1 for D (5 bases). This CDR3 is 10 amino acids long. Germline values: CDR1 DFQATT, CDR2 SNEGSKA (reference sequence). V was cut by 6 bases and J by 8 bases, with 10 bases left in between. CDR3 region: CSARADGYTF. CDR3 nucleotide sequence: TGCAGTGCCAGGGCTGACGGCTACACCTTC.

V gene TRBV29-1 combines with J gene TRBJ2-7; 7 nucleotides line up with TRBD1. The CDR3 consists of 13 residues. In germline, CDR1 is SQVTM, CDR2 ANQGSEA. The V and J ends lost 7 bases and 2 bases, in that order; junction bases with no gene match: 8. Written as DNA, the CDR3 is TGCAGCGCAACAGGGGTCTTGACCTACGAGCAGTACTTC. It translates to CSATGVLTYEQYF.

This clonotype has ten or more counts. The V call is TRBV7-2, the J call TRBJ2-7; 8 nucleotides align to TRBD1. Per germline, CDR1 SGHTA and CDR2 FQGNSA. V was pared by 1 base and J by 2 bases, with 4 bases of the junction left unmatched. The CDR3 has 15 residues. The CDR3 bases are TGTGCCAGCAGCTTAGGCACAGGGGGGCCCTACGAGCAGTACGTC. Translating gives CASSLGTGGPYEQYV.

This clonotype appeared many times. J is TRBJ1-6 and V is TRBV7-2, with 7 bases lining up with TRBD1. J was trimmed by 9 bases and V by 2 bases; bases with no gene match: 7. Germline V gene data show CDR1 as SGHTA and CDR2 as FQGNSA. The CDR3 loop spans 15 amino acids. The CDR3 reads CASSLRDRAVSPLHF. The DNA for the CDR3 is TGTGCCAGCAGCTTAAGAGACAGGGCGGTTTCACCCCTCCACTTT.

In its sample, this clonotype was seen a few times. This chain connects TRBV2 to TRBJ1-2, with 8 bases fitting TRBD1. The CDR3 is 13 amino acids. In germline, CDR1 is SNHLY, CDR2 FYNNEI. Trimming removed 4 bases from V and 3 bases from J; junction bases left unmatched: 1. CDR3 nucleotides: TGTGCCAGCAGTGGACAGGGGCACTATGGCTACACCTTC. Its translation is CASSGQGHYGYTF. The full variable domain, completed using reference TRBV2 and TRBJ1-2, is EPEVTQTPSHQVTQMGQEVILRCVPISNHLYFYWYRQILGQKVEFLVSFYNNEISEKSEIFDDQFSVERPDGSNFTLKIRSTKLEDSAMYFCASSGQGHYGYTFGSGTRLTVV.

This chain connects TRBV27 to TRBJ1-2; 10 bases line up with TRBD1. Looked up from germline, CDR1 is MNHEY and CDR2 is SMNVEV (reference sequence). This CDR3 contains 15 residues. V was pared by 0 bases and J by 4 bases, with 2 bases of the junction left unmatched. The CDR3 DNA follows: TGTGCCAGCAGTTTATCGACAGGGGGCATCTATGGCTACACCTTC. Translated, it gives CASSLSTGGIYGYTF.

This clonotype has only a few counts. The chain has TRBV27 and TRBJ2-1; D possibly corresponds to TRBD1 (6 bases). With 3 bases removed from V and 7 bases from J, the gap between germline ends came to 16 bases. Germline lookup yields CDR1 MNHEY and CDR2 SMNVEV (reference sequence). The CDR3 sequence is 15 residues long. The CDR3 is CASSFLGRGLNEQFF. The CDR3 region has the DNA TGTGCCAGCAGTTTCTTAGGCAGGGGTTTAAATGAGCAGTTCTTC.

The rearrangement uses TRBV3-1 and TRBJ1-5; TRBD1 agrees at 10 bases. The germline CDR1 and CDR2 sequences are LGHDT and YNNKEL (reference sequence). Losses at the gene ends were 3 bases for V and 9 bases for J; bases not matched to a gene: 2. CDR3 length: 13 residues. CDR3 protein: CASSHGQGGPQHF. The CDR3 bases are TGTGCCAGCAGCCATGGACAGGGGGGGCCCCAGCATTTT. The full variable domain, rest sourced from reference TRBV3-1 and TRBJ1-5, is DTAVSQTPKYLVTQMGNDKSIKCEQNLGHDTMYWYKQDSKKFLKIMFSYNNKELIINETVPNRFSPKSPDKAHLNLHINSLELGDSAVYFCASSHGQGGPQHFGDGTRLSIL.

This clonotype was counted at least ten times. The chain joins TRBV27 to TRBJ2-5, with D perhaps matching TRBD1 (6 bases). Trimming removed 7 bases at V and 6 bases at J, with 15 bases between. The CDR3 is made up of 13 amino acids. Per the germline V gene, CDR1 is MNHEY and CDR2 is SMNVEV (reference sequence). CDR3 loop: CASKGSGHQTQYF. The CDR3 nucleotides read TGTGCCAGCAAGGGGTCGGGACACCAGACCCAGTACTTC.

This clonotype has a handful of counts. The V gene is TRBV7-9, the J gene TRBJ2-7, with D possibly TRBD2 on 6 matching bases. The CDR3 spans 19 residues. Germline loops: CDR1 SEHNR, CDR2 FQNEAQ (reference sequence). V lost 1 base, J lost 0 bases, and 22 bases lay in between. For the CDR3, the DNA is TGTGCCAGCAGCTTAGGAGTCTTGGTCGGGACTCCGGACTCCTACGAGCAGTACGTC. Its translation: CASSLGVLVGTPDSYEQYV.

This clonotype was detected a few times. The gene calls are TRBV29-1 and TRBJ1-2; possible D gene TRBD1, 6 bases. The V gene lost 0 bases and the J gene lost 6 bases, with 11 bases spanning the gap. The CDR3 spans 13 residues. Germline V gives CDR1 SQVTM, CDR2 ANQGSEA. This chain's CDR3 is CSVEDRAGDGYTF. CDR3 in DNA: TGCAGCGTTGAAGATCGCGCAGGGGATGGCTACACCTTC. The whole variable domain, filled in from reference TRBV29-1 and TRBJ1-2, reads SAVISQKPSRDICQRGTSLTIQCQVDSQVTMMFWYRQQPGQSLTLIATANQGSEATYESGFVIDKFPISRPNLTFSTLTVSNMSPEDSSIYLCSVEDRAGDGYTFGSGTRLTVV.

At least ten counts were recorded for this clonotype. V gene TRBV12-3 or TRBV12-4 combines with J gene TRBJ1-2; 9 bases map to TRBD1. Trimming took 1 base from V and 7 from J; bases not matched to a gene: 1. The CDR3 sequence is 13 residues long. CDR3 in amino acids: CASSLGDRAGYTF. The CDR3 DNA is TGTGCCAGCAGTTTAGGGGACAGGGCTGGCTACACCTTC.

This clonotype was detected only a few times. This sequence joins TRBV20-1 and TRBJ2-1; 15 nucleotides line up with TRBD2. The CDR3 is 18 residues long. Germline loops: CDR1 DFQATT, CDR2 SNEGSKA (reference sequence). V gave up 3 bases and J gave up 1 base; unmatched junction bases: 7. CDR3 DNA: TGCAGTGCTAGGGCCGGGACTAGCGGGGGGTATTCCTACAATGAGCAGTTCTTC. Its protein is CSARAGTSGGYSYNEQFF.

The sample holds a few counts of this clonotype. The V call is TRBV20-1, the J call TRBJ1-2, with D unresolved. CDR3 size: 12 residues. The V gene lost 8 bases and the J gene lost 4 bases, with 14 bases spanning the gap. Looked up from germline, CDR1 is DFQATT and CDR2 is SNEGSKA (reference sequence). The CDR3 DNA sequence: TGCAGTCCGCTGGGAGGGATCTATGGCTACACCTTC. It is translated as CSPLGGIYGYTF.

V and J are TRBV15 and TRBJ1-2; D gene unclear. The CDR3 is made up of 15 amino acids. V was trimmed by 5 bases and J by 3 bases, leaving 16 bases between them. Germline CDR1 is LNHNV and CDR2 is YYDKDF (reference sequence). The CDR3 DNA is TGTGCCACCAGCCCCGCTTTCGCGGATCACTATGGCTACACCTTC. Translating gives CATSPAFADHYGYTF.

This clonotype was counted only a few times. The V and J genes are TRBV29-1 and TRBJ2-3, with D perhaps matching TRBD2 (7 bases). Germline lookup yields CDR1 SQVTM and CDR2 ANQGSEA. The CDR3 loop spans 15 amino acids. V was cut by 4 bases and J by 0 bases, with 14 bases left in between. CDR3 coding DNA: TGCAGCGTTGGGGGGGGCGGCAGGAGCACAGATACGCAGTATTTT. This gives the protein CSVGGGGRSTDTQYF.

This clonotype was recorded a few times. The chain uses TRBV3-1 and TRBJ2-2; unclear D gene. With 1 base removed from V and 0 bases from J, the gap between germline ends came to 6 bases. Per the germline V gene, CDR1 is LGHDT and CDR2 is YNNKEL (reference sequence). The CDR3 contains 15 residues. This CDR3 reads CASSQAHANTGELFF. In DNA form, the CDR3 reads TGTGCCAGCAGCCAAGCTCACGCGAACACCGGGGAGCTGTTTTTT. The entire variable domain, with the rest obtained from reference TRBV3-1 and TRBJ2-2, is as follows: DTAVSQTPKYLVTQMGNDKSIKCEQNLGHDTMYWYKQDSKKFLKIMFSYNNKELIINETVPNRFSPKSPDKAHLNLHINSLELGDSAVYFCASSQAHANTGELFFGEGSRLTVL.

The V and J genes are TRBV5-1 and TRBJ2-2; the D is unclear. Germline CDR1 is SGHRS and CDR2 is YFSETQ. V lost 4 bases to trimming and J lost 7 bases, with 11 bases between them. The CDR3 spans 13 residues. This CDR3 is CASSGLENGELFF. CDR3 nucleotide sequence: TGCGCCAGCAGCGGGCTAGAGAACGGGGAGCTGTTTTTT.